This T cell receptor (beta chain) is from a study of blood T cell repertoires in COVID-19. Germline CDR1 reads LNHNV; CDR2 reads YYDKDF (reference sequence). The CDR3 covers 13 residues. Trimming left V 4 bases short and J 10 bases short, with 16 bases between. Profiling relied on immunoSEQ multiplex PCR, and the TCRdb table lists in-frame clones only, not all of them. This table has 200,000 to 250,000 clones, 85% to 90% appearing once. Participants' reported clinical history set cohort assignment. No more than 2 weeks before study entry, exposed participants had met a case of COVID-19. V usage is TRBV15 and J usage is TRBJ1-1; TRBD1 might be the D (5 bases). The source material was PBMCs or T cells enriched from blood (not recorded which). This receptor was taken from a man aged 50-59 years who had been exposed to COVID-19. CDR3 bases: TGTGCCACCAGCATCGGTGTAGGGCAGGGAGCTTTCTTT. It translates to CATSIGVGQGAFF.